The present entry profiles one T cell receptor beta chain with its context. The protocol was immunoSEQ multiplex PCR, while the TCRdb copy is restricted to in-frame clones and leaves out a portion. The data contain around 29,000 clones, 90% of them singletons. The CDR3 runs 14 residues. Trimming took off 1 base at V and 5 bases at J, with 12 bases between the two ends. Germline V lookup: CDR1 SGHNT, CDR2 YYREEE (reference sequence). Treatment here: preoperative locoregional IRX-2 cytokine immunotherapy. This phase Ib study tested locoregional IRX-2 cytokine immunotherapy given before surgery. This sample is drawn from a study of preoperative IRX-2 immunotherapy in early breast cancer.

This chain links TRBV5-4 with TRBJ1-1; tentative D call: TRBD1 (5 bases). The sequence derives from a human donor with breast cancer. Specimen collection occurred from a patient treated with IRX-2 immunotherapy. CDR3 in DNA: TGTGCCAGCAGCTTGAGTGGGGCCCGGACTGAAGCTTTCTTT. As protein: CASSLSGARTEAFF.